The 22 T cell receptor beta chains listed next were all sequenced from one sample in a study of vaccination and CD4 T cells after COVID-19. Treatment defined: approximately 11-day PBMC culture with coronavirus spike peptide pools or control peptides (ViraFEST assay). Sequencing of DNA taken from cultured CD4+ T cells relied on the Oncomine TCR Beta short-read assay. TCRdb reprocessed the PCR reads with MiXCR, giving one entry per CDR3 protein. The sample has roughly 2,100 distinct CDR3 sequences, approximately 50% seen once. The antigens of these receptors remain unknown. The input for sequencing was CD4+ T cells from blood, cultured in vitro, taken after SARS-CoV-2 vaccination. The source of these receptors is a human donor who had recovered from COVID-19.

The chain employs TRBV28 and TRBJ1-2, with no clear D. This CDR3 comprises 15 residues. The germline CDR1 and CDR2 sequences are MDHEN and SYDVKM. Trimming took off 1 base at V and 3 bases at J, with 12 bases between the two ends. The CDR3 sequence: CASSLYGIGDYGYTF. CDR3 nucleotides: TGTGCCAGCAGTTTATACGGGATCGGAGACTATGGCTACACCTTC.

The chain joins TRBV7-9 to TRBJ2-5; D is uncertain. Germline V lookup: CDR1 SEHNR, CDR2 FQNEAQ (reference sequence). The V end lost 8 bases, the J end lost 13 bases, and 8 bases lay between the germline ends. CDR3 length: 8 amino acids. CDR3 nucleotide sequence: TGTGCCAGCGTGTCCCTGTACTTC. Translating gives CASVSLYF.

The chain links TRBV6-1 to TRBJ2-6; D gene ambiguous. The germline V and J ends were trimmed by 3 bases and 0 bases, with 9 bases remaining between them. This CDR3 is 16 amino acids long. The germline V gene has CDR1 MNHNS and CDR2 SASEGT. The CDR3 DNA is TGTGCCAGCAGTGAGTACAGTCTCTCTGGGGCCAACGTCCTGACTTTC. Translation: CASSEYSLSGANVLTF.

The rearrangement uses TRBV6-1 and TRBJ2-5, with D unclear. Germline loops: CDR1 MNHNS, CDR2 SASEGT. The ends were cut back, 6 bases at V and 2 bases at J, with 4 bases in the middle. The CDR3 totals 11 residues. The CDR3 sequence: CASRRQETQYF. CDR3 in DNA: TGTGCCAGCAGGAGACAAGAGACCCAGTACTTC.

The chain carries TRBV6-1 and TRBJ1-6, with TRBD1 identical over 11 bases. Germline values: CDR1 MNHNS, CDR2 SASEGT. V shed 4 bases and J 12 bases; nucleotides not matched to a gene: 8. This CDR3 contains 15 residues. This CDR3 reads CASSVLGQGARPLHF. CDR3 sequence (DNA): TGTGCCAGCAGTGTCCTCGGACAGGGGGCAAGACCCCTCCACTTT.

V is TRBV7-2 and J is TRBJ1-1; no reliable D call. Germline lookup yields CDR1 SGHTA and CDR2 FQGNSA. The V gene lost 0 bases and the J gene lost 2 bases, with 10 bases spanning the gap. The CDR3 has 15 residues. The CDR3 reads CASSLAGSSNTEAFF. The CDR3 DNA reads as TGTGCCAGCAGCTTAGCGGGCAGCTCCAACACTGAAGCTTTCTTT.

V is TRBV11-3 and J is TRBJ1-1; possible D gene TRBD1, 6 bases. The germline V gene has CDR1 SGHNT and CDR2 YENEEA. The ends were cut back, 2 bases at V and 0 bases at J, with 19 bases in the middle. The CDR3 has 18 residues. The CDR3 region is CASSLIGSWGALNTEAFF. The CDR3 DNA is TGTGCCAGCAGCTTAATTGGGTCGTGGGGGGCCTTGAACACTGAAGCTTTCTTT.

This clonotype was seen a single time. A read error may account for a junction end that differs from germline. The rearrangement uses TRBV6-1 and TRBJ1-6, with 7 nucleotides matching TRBD1. The CDR3 loop spans 15 amino acids. The V gene's germline CDR1 is MNHNS and CDR2 SASEGT. CDR3 DNA: TGTGCCAGCAGTGAAGTGGGGACAGAGTATTCACCCCTCCGCTTT. This encodes CASSEVGTEYSPLRF.

This clonotype was detected only once. This chain uses TRBV27 with TRBJ2-7; D is ambiguous. This CDR3 has 11 amino acids. Trimming cost V 7 bases and J 3 bases, with 7 bases left between them. Per the germline V gene, CDR1 is MNHEY and CDR2 is SMNVEV (reference sequence). The CDR3: CASNRVYEQYF. CDR3 DNA: TGTGCCAGCAACCGCGTCTACGAGCAGTACTTC.

The chain couples TRBV6-2 or TRBV6-3 to TRBJ1-5; 9 bases agree with TRBD1. Germline CDR1 reads MNHEY; CDR2 reads SVGEGT. V gave up 7 bases and J gave up 3 bases; unmatched junction bases: 7. This CDR3 contains 15 residues. The CDR3 region has the DNA TGTGCCAGCAATGGGGACAGGGCTACCAATCAGCCCCAGCATTTT. It codes for CASNGDRATNQPQHF.

Remarks on this clonotype: A junction end diverges from the germline sequence, so it may reflect a read error. The chain uses TRBV11-2 and TRBJ1-3, with D unclear. Per germline, CDR1 SGHAT and CDR2 FQNNGV. The CDR3 contains 12 residues. The CDR3 DNA reads TGTGCCAGCAGCGGATCTGGAAACATCATATATTTT. Translated: CASSGSGNIIYF.

This clonotype was counted between two and nine times. This chain links TRBV20-1 with TRBJ2-1; the match to TRBD2 covers 9 bases. Germline CDR1 reads DFQATT; CDR2 reads SNEGSKA (reference sequence). This CDR3 is 14 amino acids long. The trim removed 2 bases at V and 3 bases at J, leaving 2 bases unmatched. CDR3 in amino acids: CSARKAGGYNEQFF. The DNA for the CDR3 is TGCAGTGCTAGAAAAGCGGGGGGCTACAATGAGCAGTTCTTC.

The chain has TRBV19 and TRBJ2-2; tentatively, D is TRBD1 (6 bases). V was pared by 6 bases and J by 2 bases, with 13 bases between. The CDR3 extends over 15 amino acids. Per the germline V gene, CDR1 is LNHDA and CDR2 is SQIVND (reference sequence). This chain's CDR3 is CASRPGHLNTGELFF. The CDR3 region has the DNA TGTGCCAGTAGGCCGGGACACTTAAACACCGGGGAGCTGTTTTTT.

The gene calls are TRBV15 and TRBJ2-3; 8 bases line up with TRBD1. Per the germline V gene, CDR1 is LNHNV and CDR2 is YYDKDF (reference sequence). CDR3 length equals 15 residues. The J segment lost 5 bases and the V segment lost 2 bases, leaving 6 bases of the junction unmatched. The CDR3 region is CATSRMGTGQDTQYF. The CDR3 bases are TGTGCCACCAGCAGAATGGGGACAGGCCAAGATACGCAGTATTTT.

A few counts support this clonotype. This chain links TRBV19 with TRBJ1-1; tentatively, D is TRBD1 (6 bases). Germline CDR1 LNHDA, CDR2 SQIVND (reference sequence). The CDR3 spans 13 residues. V lost 3 bases and J lost 5, with 10 bases in between. The CDR3 DNA is TGTGCCAGTAGTATCCAGGGGTGGACTGAAGCTTTCTTT. Protein product: CASSIQGWTEAFF.

The genes are TRBV20-1 and TRBJ1-5, with 7 bases that match TRBD1. The CDR3 has 14 residues. V trimming: 8 bases; J trimming: 5 bases; junction bases outside the gene matches: 12. Germline V CDR1 and CDR2: DFQATT, SNEGSKA (reference sequence). The CDR3 DNA is TGCAGTTCCAGAGGAAAGGGGGCGGATCAGCCCCAGCATTTT. It encodes CSSRGKGADQPQHF.

This sequence joins TRBV6-5 and TRBJ1-5; 10 bases match TRBD1. The CDR3 sequence is 15 residues long. CDR1 MNHEY and CDR2 SVGAGI come from the germline V gene. The junction had 5 bases not matched to a gene; V was cut back by 4 bases and J by 5 bases. The CDR3 here is CASSSRQGADQPQHF. The CDR3 nucleotides read TGTGCCAGCAGTTCCCGACAGGGGGCTGATCAGCCCCAGCATTTT.

V gene TRBV19 combines with J gene TRBJ1-5, with 7 bases identical to TRBD1. Germline trimming cut 7 bases from V and 2 bases from J; bases unmatched to any gene: 2. This CDR3 is 13 amino acids long. Germline V gene lookup returns CDR1 LNHDA and CDR2 SQIVND (reference sequence). CDR3 region: CASIGQGNQPQHF. CDR3 nucleotides: TGTGCCAGTATCGGACAGGGCAATCAGCCCCAGCATTTT.

This clonotype was picked up a small number of times. This chain joins TRBV28 and TRBJ1-2; 9 positions agree with TRBD1. From germline, CDR1 is MDHEN and CDR2 SYDVKM. CDR3 length equals 14 residues. The junction had 10 bases not matched to a gene; V was cut back by 7 bases and J by 7 bases. The CDR3 reads CASTIQGAPVGYTF. CDR3 coding DNA: TGTGCCAGCACCATACAGGGGGCTCCCGTTGGCTACACCTTC.

V is TRBV5-1 and J is TRBJ1-2; 8 nucleotides agree with TRBD1. J gave up 11 bases and V 3 bases, and 9 bases lay outside the gene matches. Germline V CDR1 and CDR2: SGHRS, YFSETQ. The CDR3 spans 13 residues. The CDR3 region is CASSSDGQGGYTF. The CDR3 coding sequence is TGCGCCAGCAGCTCAGACGGACAGGGTGGTTACACCTTC.

The chain carries TRBV7-9 and TRBJ1-6; possible D gene TRBD1, 6 bases. The CDR3 contains 17 residues. Trimming left V 4 bases short and J 0 bases short, with 13 bases between. The germline V gene encodes CDR1 SEHNR and CDR2 FQNEAQ (reference sequence). The CDR3 is CASSSWTESSYNSPLHF. CDR3 DNA: TGTGCCAGCAGCTCCTGGACAGAAAGCTCCTATAATTCACCCCTCCACTTT.

The J gene is TRBJ2-7, the V gene TRBV10-2; D is ambiguous. V dropped 1 base and J dropped 2 bases, with 3 bases sitting between them. The CDR3 has 12 residues. Germline V gene data show CDR1 as WSHSY and CDR2 as SAAADI. CDR3 in DNA: TGCGCCAGCAGTGAGTACCCCTACGAGCAGTACTTC. This gives the protein CASSEYPYEQYF.